The rows below give T cell receptor beta chains drawn from one sample of a study of shared clonotypes between healthy human individuals. The data were produced by immunoSEQ multiplex PCR, yet TCRdb's version contains in-frame clones alone and is incomplete. The sample consists of around 2.5 million clones, more than 85% of them appearing once. Sequencing was done on a sample of naive CD4+ T cells from PBMCs. These receptors all stem from a man between 18 and 29 years old in good health. Some clones in this sample may be carry-over from other donors' samples. Each CDR3 is given with its conserved first and last residue. A D gene is named only where the DNA matches it firmly. Clone size appears in some rows only: once, few, many, or a class for an expanded clone.

d_gene,v_gene,abundance,j_gene,CDR3nt,CDR3aa
-,TRBV4-3,once,TRBJ2-2,TGCGCCAGCAGCCAGGTGCGATACCGGGGAAATACCGGGGAGCTGTTTTTT,CASSQVRYRGNTGELFF
-,TRBV11-2,-,TRBJ1-4,TGTGCCAGCAGCTTTTCGGTCCGACAGGCAAAACTGTTTTTT,CASSFSVRQAKLFF
-,TRBV28,few,TRBJ1-5,TGTGCCAGCAGGGGGACACCTAATCAGCCCCAGCATTTT,CASRGTPNQPQHF
-,TRBV7-9,-,TRBJ1-4,TGTGCCAGCAGCCCTCAGGGTTATGGATTGGGAACTAATGAAAAACTGTTTTTT,CASSPQGYGLGTNEKLFF
-,TRBV5-1,few,TRBJ1-5,TGCGCCAGCAGCTTGATGGGGGGAGATCAGCCCCAGCATTTT,CASSLMGGDQPQHF
-,TRBV29-1,once,TRBJ2-5,TGCAGCGTTGAAATGGGACGCCCCGGCAGCTCCAGAGAGACCCAGTACTTC,CSVEMGRPGSSRETQYF
-,TRBV7-9,-,TRBJ2-2,TGTGCCAGCAACCCCCAAGGCGGCACCGGGGAGCTGTTTTTT,CASNPQGGTGELFF
-,TRBV4-2,-,TRBJ2-3,TGTGCCAGCAGCCAAGAGGCATTGGCGAGTGGGAGCACAGATACGCAGTATTTT,CASSQEALASGSTDTQYF
-,TRBV4-2,-,TRBJ2-3,TGTGCCAGCAGCCAAATGGTGGCCAGCGCGTACACAGATACGCAGTATTTT,CASSQMVASAYTDTQYF
-,TRBV7-8,-,TRBJ2-1,TGTGCCAGCAGCCCCAGAGGGACTTTCAATGAGCAGTTCTTC,CASSPRGTFNEQFF
TRBD1,TRBV27,-,TRBJ2-3,TGTGCCAGCAGTCTCAGGGGGATGACAGATACGCAGTATTTT,CASSLRGMTDTQYF
-,TRBV7-3,-,TRBJ2-1,TGTGCCAGCACCTTTACCGGGGGCAATGAGCAGTTCTTC,CASTFTGGNEQFF
TRBD2,TRBV5-1,-,TRBJ2-5,TGCGCCAGCAGCGTTGGGACTAGCGGGAGGGGAGAGACCCAGTACTTC,CASSVGTSGRGETQYF
TRBD2,TRBV9,-,TRBJ2-2,TGTGCCAGCAGCGTAGTCGGGGGAGGGCCCTCCACCGGGGAGCTGTTTTTT,CASSVVGGGPSTGELFF
TRBD2,TRBV15,-,TRBJ2-5,TGTGCCACCAGCAGGGGAGCCCAGCGGTCCGGGGGGAGGGCTAAAGAGACCCAGTACTTC,CATSRGAQRSGGRAKETQYF
-,TRBV15,once,TRBJ2-3,TGTGCCACCAGCGCGCACCGGGATACGCAGTATTTT,CATSAHRDTQYF
-,TRBV5-8,once,TRBJ1-2,TGTGCCAGCAGCTTGGGGCAAGTACACCCCTATGGCTACACCTTC,CASSLGQVHPYGYTF
-,TRBV6-6,once,TRBJ2-7,TGTGCCAGCAGTTCCGGGGCCAGGAGCTCCTACGAGCAGTACTTC,CASSSGARSSYEQYF
-,TRBV19,once,TRBJ1-4,TGTGCCAGTACTCCGCCAGGGGCGATTGGTAATGAAAAACTGTTTTTT,CASTPPGAIGNEKLFF
-,TRBV9,-,TRBJ2-2,TGTGCCAGCAGCGTAGTCACCACCGGGGAGCTGTTTTTT,CASSVVTTGELFF
TRBD2,TRBV5-1,-,TRBJ2-1,TGCGCCAGCAGCTTAGAAGGAGCGGGAGGGCCCAATGAGCAGTTCTTC,CASSLEGAGGPNEQFF
TRBD2,TRBV7-2,-,TRBJ2-1,TGTGCCAGCAGCGCGGCTAGCGGGAGGGCGCGGCGCAATGAGCAGTTCTTC,CASSAASGRARRNEQFF
-,TRBV15,-,TRBJ2-1,TGTGCCACCAGCAGAGTCCTAGCTACAGATGAGCAGTTCTTC,CATSRVLATDEQFF
TRBD1,TRBV6-1,-,TRBJ2-1,TGTGCCAGCACCACCGACAGGGCAAGGTACAATGAGCAGTTCTTC,CASTTDRARYNEQFF
TRBD2,TRBV28,-,TRBJ2-2,TGTGCCAGCAGTGGAAGGCGGCAGCGGGAGGACGGGAACACCGGGGAGCTGTTTTTT,CASSGRRQREDGNTGELFF
-,TRBV6-4,-,TRBJ2-1,TGTGCCAGCAGTGCCCGAGCGGCGGTCTCCTACAATGAGCAGTTCTTC,CASSARAAVSYNEQFF
-,TRBV10-3,-,TRBJ2-7,TGTGCCATCAGACCAGTGGCTGGGGGTCACGAGCAGTACTTC,CAIRPVAGGHEQYF
TRBD2,TRBV9,-,TRBJ2-2,TGTGCCAGCAGCGTAGCAACGACTAGCGGCACCGGGGAGCTGTTTTTT,CASSVATTSGTGELFF
-,TRBV7-9,-,TRBJ2-1,TGTGCCAGCAGCTCCGGGGGCCCCAATGAGCAGTTCTTC,CASSSGGPNEQFF
TRBD1,TRBV18,-,TRBJ1-2,TGTGCCAGCTCACTCTCCGGACAGGGACGTATTAACTATGGCTACACCTTC,CASSLSGQGRINYGYTF
-,TRBV7-3,few,TRBJ2-2,TGTGCCAGCAGCTTAGGGAACACCGGGGAGCTGTTTTTT,CASSLGNTGELFF
TRBD1,TRBV5-1,-,TRBJ2-5,TGCGCCAGCAGCGCCAATACAGGGGGAAAGACCCAGTACTTC,CASSANTGGKTQYF
-,TRBV6-5,-,TRBJ1-2,TGTGCCAGCAGTTACTCGGGTCGGGGCTACACCTTC,CASSYSGRGYTF
TRBD2,TRBV9,-,TRBJ2-1,TGTGCCAGCAGCCCCCTGGGAGGTAGCGGGAGGAATGAGCAGTTCTTC,CASSPLGGSGRNEQFF
-,TRBV7-9,-,TRBJ1-2,TGTGCCAGCACCCAGGGATCTAACTATGGCTACACCTTC,CASTQGSNYGYTF
-,TRBV19,-,TRBJ2-7,TGTGCCAGTAGTCCTGAATGGGAGAAGGCGCAGTACTTC,CASSPEWEKAQYF
-,TRBV27,-,TRBJ2-4,TGTGCCAGCAACCCTGGACGTGACAAAAACATTCAGTACTTC,CASNPGRDKNIQYF
-,TRBV4-2,-,TRBJ2-3,TGTGCCAGCAGCCAAGATCCCGTCCGGAGAGGAGATACGCAGTATTTT,CASSQDPVRRGDTQYF
TRBD2,TRBV7-6,-,TRBJ2-7,TGTGCCAGCAGCCTGAGCGGGAGCGGCTCCTACGAGCAGTACTTC,CASSLSGSGSYEQYF
-,TRBV10-3,once,TRBJ1-4,TGTGCCATCAGCAGGTTGGGGCTAACGACTAATGAAAAACTGTTTTTT,CAISRLGLTTNEKLFF
-,TRBV15,-,TRBJ2-3,TGTGCCACCAGAGTAGGGACAGGACGACAACAAACGGGGCTAGCGGTCACAGATACGCAGTATTTT,CATRVGTGRQQTGLAVTDTQYF
-,TRBV7-2,-,TRBJ2-7,TGTGCCAGCAGCTTTGGAAAGAGCGACGAGCAGTACTTC,CASSFGKSDEQYF
-,TRBV30,-,TRBJ2-3,TGTGCCTGGAGTGTCGGGTTGAGGGCAGATACGCAGTATTTT,CAWSVGLRADTQYF
TRBD1,TRBV5-5,once,TRBJ2-2,TGTGCCAGCAGCACCGGGACAGGGGTTACCGGGGAGCTGTTTTTT,CASSTGTGVTGELFF
-,TRBV7-9,-,TRBJ1-1,TGTGCCAGCAGCTTAATGGGACGGTTGAACACTGAAGCTTTCTTT,CASSLMGRLNTEAFF
-,TRBV29-1,-,TRBJ2-2,TGCAGCGTAGCTCATAACGTTGGGGCCGGGGAGCTGTTTTTT,CSVAHNVGAGELFF
-,TRBV6-6,once,TRBJ2-5,TGTGCCAGCAAGATACCGGGACGCGGGGAGACCCAGTACTTC,CASKIPGRGETQYF
-,TRBV7-2,-,TRBJ1-5,TGTGCCAGCACCTCCCCGGGGAGCAATCAGCCCCAGCATTTT,CASTSPGSNQPQHF
-,TRBV19,-,TRBJ1-3,TGTGCCAGTGAAGAATACTCTGGAAACACCATATATTTT,CASEEYSGNTIYF
TRBD1,TRBV7-9,-,TRBJ2-5,TGTGCCAGCAGCTTCATACAGGGGGCGGAAGAGACCCAGTACTTC,CASSFIQGAEETQYF
-,TRBV28,-,TRBJ2-7,TGTGCCAGCAGCCGATCCCCTACGAGGGCCTACGAGCAGTACTTC,CASSRSPTRAYEQYF
TRBD1,TRBV27,-,TRBJ2-3,TGTGCCAGCAGTCAGCGCCGGGGACAGGGGGCTCGAGATACGCAGTATTTT,CASSQRRGQGARDTQYF
-,TRBV5-8,-,TRBJ1-2,TGTGCCAGCAGCCTGCGATTCAGGGGAGACTATGGCTACACCTTC,CASSLRFRGDYGYTF